The 4 T cell receptor beta chains listed next were all sequenced from one sample in a study of low-dose radiotherapy and immunotherapy resistance in tumors. Alpha and beta chains were covered, as first-strand cDNA relied on TRAV- and TRBV-specific primers. The PCR that amplified TCRs ran for 15 to 25 cycles, relying on a constant-region primer and a V-primer adapter. TCRdb independently ran MiXCR on the reads; one entry per CDR3 protein. The table has about 30,000 distinct CDR3 sequences, approximately 54% seen once. Time point denoted: after trial treatment. The treatment was: LDRT plus nivolumab, ipilimumab, low-dose cyclophosphamide and aspirin (RACIN trial). This material consisted of PBMCs, taken after low-dose radiotherapy plus immunotherapy. These receptors all stem from a male donor with gallbladder cancer.

This clonotype was picked up many times. This chain connects TRBV7-9 to TRBJ2-7; 8 bases fit TRBD1. Germline CDR1 SEHNR, CDR2 FQNEAQ (reference sequence). V lost 4 bases and J lost 2; bases outside the gene matches: 4. The CDR3 is made up of 14 amino acids. CDR3 coding DNA: TGTGCCAGCAGCTCCGGGACAGGTCCCTACGAGCAGTACTTC. Residues: CASSSGTGPYEQYF.

In this sample, this clonotype turned up many times. The J gene is TRBJ2-3, the V gene TRBV29-1; D call uncertain. Germline assignment: CDR1 SQVTM and CDR2 ANQGSEA. The CDR3 loop spans 12 amino acids. With 2 bases removed from V and 2 bases from J, the gap between germline ends came to 5 bases. DNA of the CDR3: TGCAGCGTTGAACAGTACACAGATACGCAGTATTTT. Its protein is CSVEQYTDTQYF.

The chain is built from TRBV19 and TRBJ2-7; weak D call: TRBD2 (5 bases). With 4 bases removed from V and 2 bases from J, the gap between germline ends came to 12 bases. CDR3 length: 14 amino acids. Germline loops: CDR1 LNHDA, CDR2 SQIVND (reference sequence). Written as DNA, the CDR3 is TGTGCCAGTAGTACCTGGACTGATACCTACGAGCAGTACTTC. This translates into CASSTWTDTYEQYF.

This clonotype qualifies as medium-sized. The rearrangement uses TRBV4-1 and TRBJ2-5; D is uncertain. The germline gives CDR1 MGHRA, CDR2 YSYEKL. Trimming pared 1 base from V and 5 bases from J, leaving 11 bases between. This CDR3 contains 14 residues. CDR3 nucleotide sequence: TGCGCCAGCAGCCAAGTGGGCTCCCCCGAGACCCAGTACTTC. Translating it yields CASSQVGSPETQYF.